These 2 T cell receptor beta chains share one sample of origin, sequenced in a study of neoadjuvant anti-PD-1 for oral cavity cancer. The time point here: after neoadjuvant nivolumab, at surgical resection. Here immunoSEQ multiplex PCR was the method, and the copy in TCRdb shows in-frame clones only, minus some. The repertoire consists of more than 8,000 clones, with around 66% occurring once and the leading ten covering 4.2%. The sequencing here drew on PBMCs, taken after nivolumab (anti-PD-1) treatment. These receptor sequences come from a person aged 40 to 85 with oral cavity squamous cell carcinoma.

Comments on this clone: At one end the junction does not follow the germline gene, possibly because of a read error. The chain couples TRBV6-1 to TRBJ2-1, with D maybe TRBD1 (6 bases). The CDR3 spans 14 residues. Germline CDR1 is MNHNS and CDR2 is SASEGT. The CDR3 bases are TGTGCCAGCAGTCAAGCAGGGGACTACAATGAGCAGTTCTTC. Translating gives CASSQAGDYNEQFF.

CDR3 in DNA: TGCGCCAGCAGCTTGGCCAATCCAGGAGAGGAAAAACTGTTTTTT. This translates into CASSLANPGEEKLFF. V and J are TRBV5-1 and TRBJ1-4; no clear D gene. CDR3 size: 15 residues. V lost 0 bases and J lost 8, with 14 bases in between. Germline V gene lookup returns CDR1 SGHRS and CDR2 YFSETQ.